This T cell receptor (beta chain) appears in the sequencing data of a study of cytomegalovirus exposure and HLA in healthy donors. Overall study: Roughly 89 million unique TCR sequences came from HLA-typed donors in an early release.

This clone has just a few counts. Its target is not known. J was trimmed by 8 bases and V by 5 bases; bases with no gene match: 4. Germline CDR1 is SGHTA and CDR2 is FQGNSA. The CDR3 runs to 13 residues. The study ran its PCR with 60 Vbeta and 13 Jbeta primers. Using immunoSEQ multiplex PCR, the repertoire was profiled, and TCRdb retains in-frame clones only, with some absent. The table lists about 77,000 clones, approximately 78% of them singletons. Overall study results and limits: Exclusion as indistinguishable affected some V segments, including TRBV6-2 and TRBV6-3. DRB1 showed the most TCR associations and HLA-C the fewest in a later analysis, as rates varied by HLA locus. In a later analysis, at a false discovery rate of 0.05, some 17,000 TCR beta sequences were associated with HLA alleles.

V usage is TRBV7-2 and J usage is TRBJ2-4; 9 nucleotides match TRBD1. The sequencing input was PBMCs. The receptor was derived from a man aged 40-50 years in good health and CMV-seronegative. The CDR3 here is CASSRTGVDIQYF. CDR3 coding DNA: TGTGCCAGCAGCCGGACAGGGGTGGACATTCAGTACTTC.